The rows below give T cell receptor beta chains drawn from one sample of a study of blood T cell repertoires in COVID-19. Sequencing was performed with immunoSEQ multiplex PCR; in TCRdb, only in-frame clones are kept and a portion is missing. The table includes roughly 34,000 clones, over 90% detected once. The sample was peripheral blood. All receptors come from a man aged 60 to 75 with active or convalescent COVID-19. The CDR3 runs from the conserved cysteine through the conserved F or W. Fields, in order: clone size, D gene, V gene, J gene, CDR3 protein, CDR3 DNA. A D gene is named only where the DNA matches it firmly. Expanded clones get a size class; other rows say once, few or many, or leave the size out.

NA,TRBD2,TRBV11-2,TRBJ2-7,CASRRTSGPYEQYF,TGTGCCAGCAGGAGGACTAGCGGTCCCTACGAGCAGTACTTC
NA,NA,TRBV9,TRBJ1-3,CASSVLPPTSPGNTIYF,TGTGCCAGCAGCGTCCTCCCGCCGACAAGTCCTGGAAACACCATATATTTT
NA,TRBD2,TRBV7-3,TRBJ2-1,CASSPNLAGVSTEQFF,TGTGCCAGCAGCCCGAATCTAGCGGGAGTTTCCACTGAGCAGTTCTTC
NA,NA,TRBV15,TRBJ1-3,CATSTDRTLGNTIYF,TGTGCCACCAGCACCGATCGGACACTTGGAAACACCATATATTTT
NA,TRBD1,TRBV6-2/TRBV6-3,TRBJ1-1,CASSSDRVRGMNTEAFF,TGTGCCAGCAGTTCAGACAGGGTCAGGGGGATGAACACTGAAGCTTTCTTT
NA,NA,TRBV18,TRBJ1-5,CASSPEAANQPQHF,TGTGCCAGCTCACCAGAGGCGGCAAATCAGCCCCAGCATTTT
NA,TRBD1,TRBV6-5,TRBJ2-7,CASSLTGIPYEQYF,TGTGCCAGCAGTCTGACAGGGATCCCCTACGAGCAGTACTTC
NA,NA,TRBV18,TRBJ1-6,CASSLFDSPLHF,TGTGCCAGCTCACTCTTCGATTCACCCCTCCACTTT
NA,TRBD2,TRBV7-3,TRBJ2-1,CASSLTPERGGYNEQFF,TGTGCCAGCAGCTTAACCCCCGAGCGGGGGGGATACAATGAGCAGTTCTTC
NA,NA,TRBV4-1,TRBJ1-3,CASSQEARAAGNTIYF,TGCGCCAGCAGCCAAGAGGCCAGGGCAGCTGGAAACACCATATATTTT
NA,NA,TRBV6-5,TRBJ1-2,CASRPTPGLNYGYTF,TGTGCCAGCAGGCCGACCCCAGGCCTAAACTATGGCTACACCTTC
NA,NA,TRBV6-5,TRBJ1-6,CASSYSTLGSPLHF,TGTGCCAGCAGTTACTCTACGCTCGGTTCACCCCTCCACTTT
NA,TRBD1,TRBV9,TRBJ1-2,CASSVAPGQTNGYTF,TGTGCCAGCAGCGTAGCTCCGGGACAGACTAATGGCTACACCTTC
NA,NA,TRBV9,TRBJ1-1,CASSVVPGRNTEAFF,TGTGCCAGCAGCGTAGTCCCGGGGAGGAACACTGAAGCTTTCTTT
NA,TRBD1,TRBV28,TRBJ2-5,CASTLGTGGVGQETQYF,TGTGCCAGCACCTTAGGGACAGGGGGCGTTGGTCAAGAGACCCAGTACTTC
NA,TRBD2,TRBV11-2,TRBJ2-7,CASSPPGGRYEQYF,TGTGCCAGCAGCCCTCCTGGCGGGAGGTACGAGCAGTACTTC
NA,TRBD1,TRBV6-6,TRBJ2-7,CASSSTGPPYEQYF,TGTGCCAGCAGTTCGACAGGGCCGCCCTACGAGCAGTACTTC
NA,TRBD1,TRBV19,TRBJ2-2,CASSIGQGAGELFF,TGTGCCAGTAGTATAGGGCAGGGGGCCGGGGAGCTGTTTTTT
few,NA,TRBV10-3,TRBJ1-1,CAARTDLITEAFF,TGTGCCGCACGGACAGACCTTATTACTGAAGCTTTCTTT
NA,NA,TRBV5-6,TRBJ1-6,CASSLTPNSPLHF,TGTGCCAGCAGCCTCACACCCAATTCACCCCTCCACTTT
NA,TRBD1,TRBV7-2,TRBJ2-7,CASSLPSLRDRELGEQYF,TGTGCCAGCAGCTTACCCTCTCTCCGGGACAGGGAACTAGGGGAGCAGTACTTC
NA,NA,TRBV11-2,TRBJ1-5,CASSLTPRNGGSNQPQHF,TGTGCCAGCAGCTTAACCCCCCGAAACGGAGGATCCAATCAGCCCCAGCATTTT
once,TRBD1,TRBV12-3/TRBV12-4,TRBJ1-2,CASSLTGEYYTF,TGTGCCAGCAGTTTAACAGGGGAATACTACACCTTC
NA,TRBD1,TRBV7-2,TRBJ2-6,CASSLRTGYSGANVLTF,TGTGCCAGCAGCTTAAGGACAGGTTACTCTGGGGCCAACGTCCTGACTTTC
few,TRBD2,TRBV19,TRBJ2-2,CASTYIWTSGGVNTGELFF,TGTGCCAGTACCTACATCTGGACTAGCGGGGGGGTGAACACCGGGGAGCTGTTTTTT
NA,TRBD1,TRBV5-1,TRBJ2-1,CASSANRGRSRNEQFF,TGCGCCAGCAGCGCAAACAGGGGCCGGTCTCGCAATGAGCAGTTCTTC
NA,TRBD2,TRBV6-2/TRBV6-3,TRBJ2-3,CASSWSTSSTDTQYF,TGTGCCAGCAGTTGGTCGACTAGCAGCACAGATACGCAGTATTTT
NA,NA,TRBV14,TRBJ1-1,CASSQEVATEAFF,TGTGCCAGCAGCCAAGAAGTCGCGACTGAAGCTTTCTTT
once,NA,TRBV2,TRBJ1-5,CASSTQTGHTFQPQHF,TGTGCCAGCAGTACCCAGACCGGACATACTTTTCAGCCCCAGCATTTT
once,TRBD1,TRBV11-2,TRBJ1-1,CASRSQGARVTEAFF,TGTGCCAGCAGATCCCAGGGGGCGAGGGTCACTGAAGCTTTCTTT
NA,NA,TRBV2,TRBJ1-6,CASSEGNSYNSPLHF,TGTGCCAGCAGCGAGGGAAACTCCTATAATTCACCCCTCCACTTT
NA,TRBD1,TRBV19,TRBJ1-1,CASSNYGTGATEAFF,TGTGCCAGTAGTAATTACGGGACAGGGGCCACTGAAGCTTTCTTT
NA,TRBD2,TRBV5-1,TRBJ2-4,CASSPIAGLAKNIQYF,TGCGCCAGCAGCCCAATAGCGGGTCTAGCCAAAAACATTCAGTACTTC
NA,NA,TRBV2,TRBJ1-1,CASIGNPGHLTEAFF,TGTGCCAGCATTGGGAATCCGGGACATCTCACTGAAGCTTTCTTT
NA,TRBD1,TRBV7-2,TRBJ1-2,CASSTRTGVTNYGYTF,TGTGCCAGCAGCACCCGGACAGGGGTAACTAACTATGGCTACACCTTC
NA,TRBD1,TRBV27,TRBJ2-2,CASTDRGDTGELFF,TGTGCCAGCACTGACAGGGGAGACACCGGGGAGCTGTTTTTT
NA,NA,TRBV28,TRBJ2-1,CASSPLGAHSYNEQFF,TGTGCCAGCAGTCCCCTTGGGGCCCATTCCTACAATGAGCAGTTCTTC